This T cell receptor (beta chain) was profiled in a study of blood T cells in healthy people across ages. Regarding the study as a whole: Diversity figures derived from one million T cells were judged to underestimate the true value.

The CDR3 runs 14 residues. The V gene's germline CDR1 is SGHTA and CDR2 FQGNSA. Trimming took 2 bases from V and 5 from J, leaving 13 bases between them. Primed by a sample-barcoded 5' primer and a J-beta primer mix, a second PCR proceeded for about 7 to 11 cycles. Per sample, CDR3-containing paired-end reads numbered at least 2.5 million. TCRdb reprocessed the 5' RACE reads with MiXCR, giving one entry per CDR3 protein. There are about 900,000 distinct CDR3 sequences in the sample; approximately 65% occur only once, and about a quarter lies in the top ten. This clonotype was observed a few times. Antigen specificity is unknown.

Sequencing was performed on blood. The V call is TRBV7-2, the J call TRBJ2-7; maybe TRBD2 (6 bases). This TCR was sampled from a man aged 25-40 years in good health. The CDR3 sequence: CASSLTGGTHEQYF. CDR3 bases: TGTGCCAGCAGCTTAACAGGAGGGACCCACGAGCAGTACTTC. The entire variable domain, with the rest obtained from reference TRBV7-2 and TRBJ2-7, is as follows: GAGVSQSPSNKVTEKGKDVELRCDPISGHTALYWYRQSLGQGLEFLIYFQGNSAPDKSGLPSDRFSAERTGGSVSTLTIQRTQQEDSAVYLCASSLTGGTHEQYFGPGTRLTVT.